The next 25 T cell receptor beta chains were all read from a single sample in a study of tumor-infiltrating lymphocytes in primary liver carcinoma (dated by TCRdb to about 2017). Sequencing took place on an Illumina HiSeq 2500. TCRbeta-specific cDNA was reverse-transcribed from approximately 500 ng total RNA using a constant-region primer and ProtoScript II reverse transcriptase. TCRbeta libraries were built with three nested multiplex PCR rounds, a slightly modified ARM-PCR procedure. Multiplex TRBV1-TRBV30 forward primers and a Cbeta reverse primer were used in the first two PCR rounds, each of which was run for around 10 cycles. The public reads were reprocessed in TCRdb via fastp at Q25 and MiXCR, keeping in-frame beta chains. Each record represents a unique CDR3 protein, reported with the most common genes and DNA among its rows. For this sample there are some 120,000 distinct CDR3 sequences; around 60% appear just once. More than 7% of the sample is in the top ten clones.

Without any cell sorting, total RNA and DNA were extracted together from around 18-30 mg of bulk tissue using the AllPrep DNA/RNA mini kit. The sequencing input was liver tumor tissue from sampling region 3. In the paper's terms, the cell subset or site label means: tumor region T3, left-lateral pole. These TCRs come from a woman in her sixties or seventies with primary liver carcinoma and hepatitis B virus infection.

This clonotype was seen once. This CDR3 is missing its conserved last phenylalanine or tryptophan, likely due to a read error. The chain has TRBV6-1 and TRBJ1-1, with 9 bases fitting TRBD1. Germline CDR1 is MNHNS and CDR2 is SASEGT. V lost 8 bases and J lost 4; bases outside the gene matches: 11. The CDR3 totals 15 residues. CDR3 DNA sequence: TGTGCCAGCGGAACCGGGACAGGGTTGGGCACTGAAGCTTTCTTA. As protein: CASGTGTGLGTEAFL.

Remarks on this clonotype: A read error may be the cause here, since a much bigger clone is one base away. It is likely a read error, because the conserved phenylalanine at the end of the CDR3 is missing. The genes are TRBV5-5 and TRBJ1-2; TRBD1 might be the D (6 bases). Deletions cut 0 bases from V and 9 bases from J, with 15 bases between. Germline V lookup: CDR1 SGHKS, CDR2 YYEKEE (reference sequence). The CDR3 is made up of 14 amino acids. The CDR3 loop reads CASSLALDRSSYTS. The DNA for the CDR3 is TGTGCCAGCAGCTTGGCCCTCGACAGGTCCAGCTACACCTCC.

The chain has TRBV11-1 and TRBJ2-6; D not resolved. Germline values: CDR1 SGHAT, CDR2 FQDESV (reference sequence). Trimming took 3 bases from V and 0 from J, leaving 9 bases between them. The CDR3 spans 16 residues. The CDR3 DNA reads as TGTGCCAGCAGCTTCACGGCGAGCTCTGGGGCCAACGTCCTGACTTTC. This encodes CASSFTASSGANVLTF.

Note on this clonotype: The junction does not match germline at one end; this may be a read error. V gene TRBV6-2 or TRBV6-3 combines with J gene TRBJ1-2; D ambiguous. Germline values: CDR1 MNHEY, CDR2 SVGEGT. This CDR3 contains 17 residues. CDR3 nucleotide sequence: TGTACCAGCAGTTACTCAAGCTTTGGAAGGCAGATCTATGGTTACACCTTC. Encoded protein: CTSSYSSFGRQIYGYTF.

As regards this clonotype: A single base separates this from a much larger clone, so it may be a read error. The chain employs TRBV6-6 and TRBJ1-2, with 7 bases fitting TRBD1. V shed 7 bases and J 7 bases; nucleotides not matched to a gene: 12. The germline V gene has CDR1 MNHNY and CDR2 SVGAGI (reference sequence). The CDR3 consists of 14 residues. In DNA, the CDR3 is TGTGCCAGCACCTCCCCTTCGACAGGGAGTGGCTACACCTTC. Its translation is CASTSPSTGSGYTF.

This rearrangement joins TRBV28 to TRBJ1-2; TRBD1 is a possible D gene (6 bases). The V end was cut by 2 bases, the J end by 10 bases, with 14 bases between. Germline values: CDR1 MDHEN, CDR2 SYDVKM. The CDR3 loop spans 13 amino acids. The CDR3 sequence: CASSLVGNRDYTF. Written as DNA, the CDR3 is TGTGCCAGCAGTTTAGTGGGGAACAGGGACTACACCTTC.

In this sample, this clonotype turned up a few times. This may be a read error: a much more frequent sequence differs by one nucleotide. CDR3 nucleotides: TGTGCCAGCAGTGAAAGCCCAGGGCGGCCAGATATGCAGTATTTT. Translation gives CASSESPGRPDMQYF. The chain links TRBV6-1 to TRBJ2-3; the D gene is possibly TRBD1 (5 bases). Germline CDR1 MNHNS, CDR2 SASEGT. The CDR3 contains 15 residues.

The V gene is TRBV11-2, the J gene TRBJ1-2; D is perhaps TRBD1 (5 bases). The CDR3 totals 17 residues. The germline V and J ends were trimmed by 7 bases and 5 bases, with 26 bases remaining between them. From germline, CDR1 is SGHAT and CDR2 FQNNGV. CDR3 nucleotides: TGTGCCAGCATCGTAGATCCGATCAGGGCGCTGCGTTATGGCTACACCTTC. It translates to CASIVDPIRALRYGYTF.

Comment on this clonotype: At one end the junction does not follow the germline gene, possibly because of a read error. The chain uses TRBV28 and TRBJ2-1; no definite D call. Germline V gene sequence: CDR1 MDHEN, CDR2 SYDVKM. The CDR3 totals 13 residues. The CDR3 DNA reads as TGTGCCAACAGTATGAGCAGGAGCAATGAGCAGTTCTTC. The encoded protein is CANSMSRSNEQFF.

With regard to this clonotype: This may stem from a read error, because a much larger clone lies one nucleotide away. The rearrangement joins TRBV7-9 to TRBJ2-5, with D perhaps TRBD2 (5 bases). This CDR3 comprises 16 residues. Between the trimmed V and J ends, which lost 7 bases and 4 bases, there was a span of 22 bases. The V gene's germline CDR1 is SEHNR and CDR2 FQNEAQ (reference sequence). CDR3 DNA sequence: TGTGCCAGCACCGCGAACCTAGAGAGGGTCACAGAGACCCAGTACTTC. Translated: CASTANLERVTETQYF.

Details on this clonotype: One end of the junction is discordant with germline, which a read error may explain. The chain couples TRBV11-2 to TRBJ2-1, with TRBD1 matching over 8 bases. Per the germline V gene, CDR1 is SGHAT and CDR2 is FQNNGV. The CDR3 loop spans 16 amino acids. CDR3 nucleotide sequence: TGTGACAGCAGCTTAGCGGCAGGGGGCGTCTACAATCAGCAGTTCTTC. It is translated as CDSSLAAGGVYNQQFF.

The V call is TRBV7-2, the J call TRBJ2-3; 9 positions match TRBD2. Germline V CDR1 and CDR2: SGHTA, FQGNSA. The CDR3 is made up of 14 amino acids. The V segment lost 3 bases and the J segment 6 bases; nucleotides outside the gene matches: 4. In nucleotides, the CDR3 is TGTGCCAGCAGCTTTCTAGCGGGACGGGATACGCAGTATTTT. As protein: CASSFLAGRDTQYF.

This clonotype was counted at least ten times. The chain recombines TRBV12-5 with TRBJ2-5; 7 nucleotides match TRBD1. Germline V CDR1 and CDR2: LGHNT, FRNRAP. The V segment lost 1 base and the J segment 2 bases; nucleotides outside the gene matches: 10. The CDR3 spans 17 residues. In nucleotides, the CDR3 is TGTGCTAGTGGTTTGGAGACAGGGAAGGTGGGACAAGAGACCCAGTACTTC. Encoded protein: CASGLETGKVGQETQYF. The full variable domain, in which reference TRBV12-5 and TRBJ2-5 provide the parts outside the CDR3, is DARVTQTPRHKVTEMGQEVTMRCQPILGHNTVFWYRQTMMQGLELLAYFRNRAPLDDSGMPKDRFSAEMPDATLATLKIQPSEPRDSAVYFCASGLETGKVGQETQYFGPGTRLLVL.

As for this clonotype: A much larger clone differs from this one at a single base, so this may be a read error. The rearrangement links TRBV6-1 to TRBJ1-5, with D possibly being TRBD1 (5 bases). With 4 bases removed from V and 3 bases from J, the gap between germline ends came to 16 bases. Germline V gene data show CDR1 as MNHNS and CDR2 as SASEGT. The CDR3 is made up of 16 amino acids. CDR3 protein: CASSVLYTGINQPQHF. CDR3 nucleotides: TGTGCCAGCAGTGTTTTGTACACAGGAATCAATCAGCCCCAGCATTTT.

DNA for the CDR3: TGTGCCAGCAGCTTAACCCCTTCCAGCCAGGCCATTGGAAACACCATATATTTT. Protein product: CASSLTPSSQAIGNTIYF. V and J are TRBV7-8 and TRBJ1-3; D not resolved. CDR3 size: 18 residues. V lost 2 bases and J 3 bases, leaving 20 bases between the germline ends. Germline V gene data show CDR1 as SGHVS and CDR2 as FQNEAQ.

Regarding this clonotype: One end of the junction is discordant with germline, which a read error may explain. The J gene is TRBJ1-2, the V gene TRBV6-6, with a weak D call TRBD1 (6 bases). The germline CDR1 and CDR2 sequences are MNHNY and SVGAGI (reference sequence). The CDR3 sequence is 16 residues long. CDR3 amino acids: CVSSYSRTEANYGYTF. Written as DNA, the CDR3 is TGTGTCAGCAGTTACTCTAGGACAGAGGCTAACTATGGCTACACCTTC.

A note on this clonotype: At one end the junction does not follow the germline gene, possibly because of a read error. The chain joins TRBV11-3 to TRBJ2-2; tentatively, D is TRBD2 (6 bases). The germline CDR1 and CDR2 sequences are SGHNT and YENEEA. The CDR3 covers 17 residues. Written as DNA, the CDR3 is TGTGCCAGCAGCTTAGGCAGGCTGGAGGGAAACACCGGGGAGTTGTTTTTT. This sequence encodes CASSLGRLEGNTGELFF.

The chain joins TRBV20-1 to TRBJ2-1, with 15 bases identical to TRBD2. V was pared by 6 bases and J by 7 bases, with 10 bases of the junction left unmatched. Germline values: CDR1 DFQATT, CDR2 SNEGSKA (reference sequence). This CDR3 comprises 16 residues. The CDR3 sequence is CSARTSGRAWGNEQFF. CDR3 DNA sequence: TGCAGTGCGAGGACTAGCGGGAGGGCCTGGGGAAATGAGCAGTTCTTC.

The sample holds many counts of this clonotype. This chain connects TRBV6-5 to TRBJ1-1, with 7 bases identical to TRBD1. Germline V CDR1 and CDR2: MNHEY, SVGAGI. The CDR3 has 15 residues. V shed 5 bases and J 1 base; nucleotides not matched to a gene: 7. CDR3 sequence (DNA): TGTGCCAGCAGTCACCCGGGACAGCAGAACACTGAAGCTTTCTTT. It is translated as CASSHPGQQNTEAFF.

Only one count was recorded for this clonotype. One junction end does not reproduce the germline sequence, and a read error may be involved. The chain has TRBV29-1 and TRBJ2-7; weak D call: TRBD1 (6 bases). Germline V gene data show CDR1 as SQVTM and CDR2 as ANQGSEA. The CDR3 extends over 13 amino acids. The CDR3 here is CSVERGRGSEQYF. CDR3 nucleotide sequence: TGCAGCGTTGAACGGGGCAGGGGAAGCGAGCAGTACTTT.

The gene calls are TRBV11-2 and TRBJ2-1; D remains unclear. V shed 0 bases and J shed 3 bases, with 6 bases lying between them. The CDR3 has 14 residues. CDR1 is SGHAT and CDR2 is FQNNGV in the germline V gene. The CDR3 nucleotides read TGTGCCAGCAGCTTAGATGGTAGCTACAATGAGCAGTTCTTC. It is translated as CASSLDGSYNEQFF.

As for this clonotype: Compared with germline, one end of the junction differs, possibly owing to a read error. The CDR3 region is CAGSYGGQGTNELFF. The CDR3 DNA sequence: TGTGCCGGCAGTTACGGGGGACAGGGGACCAATGAGCTGTTCTTC. V and J are TRBV6-5 and TRBJ2-1; 10 bases line up with TRBD1. CDR1 is MNHEY, CDR2 SVGAGI, per germline. This CDR3 has 15 amino acids.

J is TRBJ1-5 and V is TRBV27; D ambiguous. Germline lookup yields CDR1 MNHEY and CDR2 SMNVEV (reference sequence). Deletions cut 4 bases from V and 0 bases from J, with 13 bases between. The CDR3 totals 16 residues. In nucleotides, the CDR3 is TGTGCCAGCAGTTCCTCGACAAGGCTTAGCAATCAGCCCCAGCATTTT. Its translation: CASSSSTRLSNQPQHF.

The chain joins TRBV28 to TRBJ2-5; D gene uncertain. CDR3 length equals 16 residues. Trimming shortened V by 6 bases and J by 4 bases, and 21 bases separated the two germline ends. Germline-derived CDR1 and CDR2 are MDHEN and SYDVKM. The CDR3 reads CASSSAVSRRVETQYF. The CDR3 bases are TGTGCCAGCAGCTCCGCCGTGAGTCGCCGGGTAGAGACCCAGTACTTC.

The sample holds a few counts of this clonotype. The CDR3 does not end in the conserved phenylalanine or tryptophan, so this is likely a read error. J is TRBJ1-5 and V is TRBV2; the D gene is possibly TRBD1 (6 bases). Germline CDR1 is SNHLY and CDR2 is FYNNEI. The CDR3 contains 16 residues. The CDR3 DNA is TGTGCTAGCAGTGAAGCGCAGGGGATCGGCAATCAGCCCCAGCATCTT. Amino acids: CASSEAQGIGNQPQHL.